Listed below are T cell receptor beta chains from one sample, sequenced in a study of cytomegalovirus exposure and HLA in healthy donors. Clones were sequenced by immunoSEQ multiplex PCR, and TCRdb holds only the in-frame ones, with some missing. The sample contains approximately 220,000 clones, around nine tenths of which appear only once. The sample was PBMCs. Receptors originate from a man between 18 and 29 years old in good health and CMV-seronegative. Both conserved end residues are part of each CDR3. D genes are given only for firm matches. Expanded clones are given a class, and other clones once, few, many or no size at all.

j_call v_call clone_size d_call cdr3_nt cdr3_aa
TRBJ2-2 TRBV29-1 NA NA TGCAGCGTTGCGGGGGAGAACACCGGGGAGCTGTTTTTT CSVAGENTGELFF
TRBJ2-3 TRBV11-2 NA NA TGTGCCAGCAGCTTAAGGAGGGGAGATACGCAGTATTTT CASSLRRGDTQYF
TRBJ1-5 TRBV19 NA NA TGTGCCAGTAGTATTCGCGACAATCAGCCCCAGCATTTT CASSIRDNQPQHF
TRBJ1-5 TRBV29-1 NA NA TGCAGCGTTCGGGGGGCGTTTGGCCAGCCCCAGCATTTT CSVRGAFGQPQHF
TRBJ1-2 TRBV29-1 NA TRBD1 TGCAGCGACAGGGGTTCGCACTATGGCTACACCTTC CSDRGSHYGYTF
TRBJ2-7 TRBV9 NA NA TGTGCCAGCAGCGTGAGCACCCTCTCCTACGAGCAGTACTTC CASSVSTLSYEQYF
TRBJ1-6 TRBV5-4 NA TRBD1 TGTGCCAGCAGCTTCCCGGGACAGGGAAATTCACCCCTCCACTTT CASSFPGQGNSPLHF
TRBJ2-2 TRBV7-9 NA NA TGTGCCAGCAGCCACACAGGCGAGAACACCGGGGAGCTGTTTTTT CASSHTGENTGELFF
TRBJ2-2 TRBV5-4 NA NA TGTGCCAGCAGCTTCGGGGGGCGGAACACCGGGGAGCTGTTTTTT CASSFGGRNTGELFF
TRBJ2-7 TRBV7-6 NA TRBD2 TGTGCCAGCAGCTTAGGTCTAGCGGACGAGCAGTACTTC CASSLGLADEQYF
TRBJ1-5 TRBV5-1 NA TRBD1 TGCGCCAGCAGCCCAGACAGGGATCAGCCCCAGCATTTT CASSPDRDQPQHF
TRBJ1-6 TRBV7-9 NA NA TGTGCCAGCAGCTCTGACCCAGGTGTCGGTTCACCCCTCCACTTT CASSSDPGVGSPLHF
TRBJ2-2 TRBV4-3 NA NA TGCGCCAGCAGCCAAGGTCAGGGGGGCTGGATGGGGGAGCTGTTTTTT CASSQGQGGWMGELFF
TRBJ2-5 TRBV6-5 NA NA TGTGCCAGCACCGGTCCGGGAGAGACCCAGTACTTC CASTGPGETQYF
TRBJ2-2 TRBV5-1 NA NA TGCGCCAGCAGCGCCGGGACATTTTCGAACACCGGGGAGCTGTTTTTT CASSAGTFSNTGELFF
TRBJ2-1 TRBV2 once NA TGTGCCAGCAGGCGCTACAATGAGCAGTTCTTC CASRRYNEQFF
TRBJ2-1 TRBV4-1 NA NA TGCGCCAGCAGCCAGGGGGGGCGAGGGAGCAATGAGCAGTTCTTC CASSQGGRGSNEQFF
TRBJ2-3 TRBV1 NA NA TGCACCAGCAGCCAAGGAGGGCCAGGGGCAGATACGCAGTATTTT CTSSQGGPGADTQYF
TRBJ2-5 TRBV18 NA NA TGTGCCAGCTCTCAGTACCAAGAGACCCAGTACTTC CASSQYQETQYF
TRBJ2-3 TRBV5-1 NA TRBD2 TGCGCCAGCAGGGCCCGGACTAGCGGGGGGGCAGATACGCAGTATTTT CASRARTSGGADTQYF
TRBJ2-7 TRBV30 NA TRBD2 TGTGCCTGGAGTGCGAGCCAACTAGCGTTGGTCTACGAGCAGTACTTC CAWSASQLALVYEQYF
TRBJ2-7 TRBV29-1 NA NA TGCAGCGTTGGGGAGGAAATTTGGGAGCAGTACTTC CSVGEEIWEQYF
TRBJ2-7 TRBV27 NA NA TGTGCCAGCAGTCTCGCCGGGACTGGATACGAGCAGTACTTC CASSLAGTGYEQYF
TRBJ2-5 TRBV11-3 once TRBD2 TGTGCCAGCAGCTTAGCCGGACTAGCGGGAGAGACCCAGTACTTC CASSLAGLAGETQYF
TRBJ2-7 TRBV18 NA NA TGTGCCAGCTCACCACCGATATTACCAGGCCCATCCTACGAGCAGTACTTC CASSPPILPGPSYEQYF
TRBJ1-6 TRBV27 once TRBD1 TGTGCCAGCAGTCCAGGACAGGGTCGGTCCTATAATTCACCCCTCCACTTT CASSPGQGRSYNSPLHF
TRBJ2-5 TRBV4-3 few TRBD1 TGCGCCAGCAGCCAAGATCATGACAGGGGATTTGGAGAGACCCAGTACTTC CASSQDHDRGFGETQYF
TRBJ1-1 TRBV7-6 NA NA TGTGCCAGCAGCCAGCACTCGACAAGTAACACTGAAGCTTTCTTT CASSQHSTSNTEAFF
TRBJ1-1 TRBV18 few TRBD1 TGTGCCAGCTCACCACCGGGACAGGGTGGTTTGGGTGAAGCTTTCTTT CASSPPGQGGLGEAFF
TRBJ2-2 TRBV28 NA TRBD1 TGTGCCAGCAGTTTATTTAAGGGGACAGGGGGCCGGGTTTTAAAGGCCGGGGAGCTGTTTTTT CASSLFKGTGGRVLKAGELFF
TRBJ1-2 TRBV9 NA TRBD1 TGTGCCAGCAGCGTAAGGGACAGCTCCAACTATGGCTACACCTTC CASSVRDSSNYGYTF
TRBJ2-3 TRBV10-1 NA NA TGCGCCAGCTCGGGAGTCGGGGATACGCAGTATTTT CASSGVGDTQYF
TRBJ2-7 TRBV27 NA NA TGTGCCAGCAAGGTCGCGGGGTCCCACGAGCAGTACTTC CASKVAGSHEQYF
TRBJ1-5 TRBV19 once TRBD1 TGTGCCAGTAGGTGGACAGGGCAAAATCAGCCCCAGCATTTT CASRWTGQNQPQHF
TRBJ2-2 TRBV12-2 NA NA TGTGCAAGTCGCCGCGGGACTAGGGGGTGGACCGGGGAGCTGTTTTTT CASRRGTRGWTGELFF
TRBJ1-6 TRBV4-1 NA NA TGCGCCAGCAGCCAGGAACAGGGCCTTAATTCACCCCTCCACTTT CASSQEQGLNSPLHF
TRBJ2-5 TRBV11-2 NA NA TGTGCCAGCAGCGATCCGCAGGGGTATGGGACCCAGTACTTC CASSDPQGYGTQYF
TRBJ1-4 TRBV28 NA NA TGTGCCAGCAGTGCCCTCGGGGGGACGGCCCGCGAAAAACTGTTTTTT CASSALGGTAREKLFF
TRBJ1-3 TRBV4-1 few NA TGCGCCAGCAGCAAAGACAGTAACTCTGGAAACACCATATATTTT CASSKDSNSGNTIYF
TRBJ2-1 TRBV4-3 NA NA TGCGCCAGCAGCCAAGCACATGGCGGCAGCTCCTACAATGAGCAGTTCTTC CASSQAHGGSSYNEQFF
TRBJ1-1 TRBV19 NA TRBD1 TGTGCCAGTAGTACCCGGACAGGACTCGGCACTGAAGCTTTCTTT CASSTRTGLGTEAFF
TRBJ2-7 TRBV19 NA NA TGTGCCAGTAGTTCTCGGGTTGCCTACGAGCAGTACTTC CASSSRVAYEQYF
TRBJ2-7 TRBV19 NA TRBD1 TGTGCCAGTAGTATAGGGACAGGGCTGGACGAGCAGTACTTC CASSIGTGLDEQYF
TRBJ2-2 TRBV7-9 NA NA TGTGCCAGCAGCTTAGCGTACTCGGGGTCCGACACCGGGGAGCTGTTTTTT CASSLAYSGSDTGELFF
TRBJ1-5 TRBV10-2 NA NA TGCGCCAGCAGTGACAGGGATCAGCCCCAGCATTTT CASSDRDQPQHF
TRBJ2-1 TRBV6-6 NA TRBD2 TGTGCCAGCAGTTCCCCTGCCGGGGGGGCGAATGAGCAGTTCTTC CASSSPAGGANEQFF
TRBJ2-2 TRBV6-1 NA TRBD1 TGTGCCAGCAGCGGACAGGGGGATACCGGGGAGCTGTTTTTT CASSGQGDTGELFF
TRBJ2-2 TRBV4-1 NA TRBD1 TGCGCCAGCAGCCAAGCAGGGGGCGCAAACACCGGGGAGCTGTTTTTT CASSQAGGANTGELFF
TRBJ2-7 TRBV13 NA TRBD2 TGTGCCAGCAGCCTAGGATCCGGGACTAGCGGGAGGAACGAGCAGTACTTC CASSLGSGTSGRNEQYF
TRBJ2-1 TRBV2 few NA TGTGCCAGCGGATACAGTTTAGAGCTTGAGCAGTTCTTC CASGYSLELEQFF
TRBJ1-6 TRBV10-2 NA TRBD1 TGCGCCAGCACGGACAGGGGCGAGTTTAATTCACCCCTCCACTTT CASTDRGEFNSPLHF
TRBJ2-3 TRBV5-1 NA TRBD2 TGCGCCAGCAGCTTTGGGACTAGCGGAGATACGCAGTATTTT CASSFGTSGDTQYF
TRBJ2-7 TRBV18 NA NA TGTGCCAGCTCACTGACTAGTACCGAGCAGTACTTC CASSLTSTEQYF
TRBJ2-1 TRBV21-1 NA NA TGTGCCAGCAGCAAAGCTAGCGGGGGCCCTTTTGAGCAGTTCTTC CASSKASGGPFEQFF
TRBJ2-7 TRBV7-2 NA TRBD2 TGTGCCAGCAGCCAACTAGCGGGGGCCGAGGGCGAGCAGTACTTC CASSQLAGAEGEQYF
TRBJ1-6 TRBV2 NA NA TGTGCCAGCTTACAGGAAAGCTCCTATAATTCACCCCTCCACTTT CASLQESSYNSPLHF
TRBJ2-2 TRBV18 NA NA TGTGCCAGCTCACCACCGAGGTCTAGTGGAAAGGACGGGGAGCTGTTTTTT CASSPPRSSGKDGELFF